The TCR beta chain under discussion was sequenced for a study of vaccination and CD4 T cells after COVID-19. Study-level background: Some control cultures received a CEFX pool, which served as the positive control. Others received an HIV-1 Nef pool or no peptide.

The Oncomine TCR Beta short-read assay sequenced DNA from cultured CD4+ T cells. TCRdb reanalysed the PCR reads using MiXCR and keeps one entry per CDR3 protein. The sample has about 680 distinct CDR3 sequences, roughly 14% seen once. By sample fraction, this clonotype is large. The antigen remains unidentified. The CDR3 consists of 13 residues. V lost 4 bases to trimming and J lost 2 bases, with 8 bases between them. Germline lookup yields CDR1 SGHNT and CDR2 YENEEA. Described treatment: roughly ten-day PBMC culture with coronavirus spike peptide pools or control peptides (ViraFEST assay). The collection of CD4+ T cells from the unexposed donor took place before the COVID-19 pandemic (2011-2018). Via ViraFEST, peptide pools expanded antigen-specific T cells before TCR sequencing.

The rearrangement links TRBV11-3 to TRBJ1-1; no firm D call. The sequencing sample was made of CD4+ T cells from blood, cultured in vitro. This clonotype originated in a human donor in good health. The CDR3 region has the DNA TGTGCCAGCAGCTCGGGCCCTAACACTGAAGCTTTCTTT. This sequence encodes CASSSGPNTEAFF.